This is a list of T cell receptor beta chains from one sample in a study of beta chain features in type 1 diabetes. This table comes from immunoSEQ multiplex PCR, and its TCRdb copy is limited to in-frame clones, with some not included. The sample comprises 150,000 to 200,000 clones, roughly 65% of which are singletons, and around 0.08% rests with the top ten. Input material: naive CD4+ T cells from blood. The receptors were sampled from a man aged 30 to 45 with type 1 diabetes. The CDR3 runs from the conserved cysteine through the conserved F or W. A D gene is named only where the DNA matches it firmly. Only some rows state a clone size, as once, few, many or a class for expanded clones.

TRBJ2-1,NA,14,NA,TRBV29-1,CSVFPGSTYNEQFF,TGCAGCGTTTTCCCGGGATCCACCTACAATGAGCAGTTCTTC
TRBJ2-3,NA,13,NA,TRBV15,CATSRDLEDTQYF,TGTGCCACCAGCAGAGATCTAGAAGATACGCAGTATTTT
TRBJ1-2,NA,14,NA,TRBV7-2,CASSPERDGQGYTF,TGTGCCAGCAGCCCGGAGCGGGACGGCCAGGGCTACACCTTC
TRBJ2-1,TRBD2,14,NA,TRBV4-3,CASSQFSGDNEQFF,TGCGCCAGCAGCCAGTTTAGCGGGGACAATGAGCAGTTCTTC
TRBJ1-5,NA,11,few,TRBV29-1,CSVVEGQPQHF,TGCAGCGTGGTGGAAGGCCAGCCCCAGCATTTT
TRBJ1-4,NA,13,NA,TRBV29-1,CSVRDEINEKLFF,TGCAGCGTCCGGGACGAGATTAATGAAAAACTGTTTTTT
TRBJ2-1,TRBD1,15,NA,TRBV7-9,CASSLTDRGLNEQFF,TGTGCCAGCAGCTTAACGGACAGGGGGCTCAATGAGCAGTTCTTC
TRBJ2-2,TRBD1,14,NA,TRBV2,CATRGQGNTGELFF,TGTGCCACTAGGGGACAGGGTAACACCGGGGAGCTGTTTTTT
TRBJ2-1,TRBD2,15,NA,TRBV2,CASSATSGGKNEQFF,TGTGCCAGCAGTGCGACTAGCGGGGGAAAAAATGAGCAGTTCTTC
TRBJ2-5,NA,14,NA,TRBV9,CASSVTGYQETQYF,TGTGCCAGCAGCGTTACAGGGTACCAAGAGACCCAGTACTTC
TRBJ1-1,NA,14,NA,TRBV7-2,CASSFRVGNTEAFF,TGTGCCAGCAGCTTCAGGGTTGGGAACACTGAAGCTTTCTTT
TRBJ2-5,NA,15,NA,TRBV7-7,CASSLDGGRAKSQYF,TGTGCTAGCAGCTTAGATGGTGGCAGGGCAAAGTCCCAGTACTTC
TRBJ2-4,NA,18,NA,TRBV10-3,CAISESSIGVLAKNIQYF,TGTGCCATCAGTGAGTCGAGTATTGGAGTTCTAGCCAAAAACATTCAGTACTTC
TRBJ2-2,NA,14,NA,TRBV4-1,CASSQVHNTGELFF,TGCGCCAGCAGCCAAGTACACAACACCGGGGAGCTGTTTTTT
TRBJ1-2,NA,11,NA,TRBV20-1,CSARGGEGYTF,TGCAGTGCCAGAGGAGGGGAGGGCTACACCTTC
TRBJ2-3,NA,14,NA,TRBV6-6,CASSYRRNTDTQYF,TGTGCCAGCAGTTACCGGAGAAACACAGATACGCAGTATTTT
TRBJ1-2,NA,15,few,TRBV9,CASSTNRWGDYGYTF,TGTGCCAGCAGCACGAACCGCTGGGGCGACTATGGCTACACCTTC
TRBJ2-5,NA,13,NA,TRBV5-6,CASGWTLGETQYF,TGTGCCAGCGGATGGACGCTGGGAGAGACCCAGTACTTC
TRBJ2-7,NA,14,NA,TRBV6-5,CASSYPGLPYEQYF,TGTGCCAGCAGTTACCCGGGACTGCCCTACGAGCAGTACTTC
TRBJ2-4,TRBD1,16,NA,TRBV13,CASSPGTVIAKNIQYF,TGTGCCAGCAGCCCCGGGACAGTAATAGCCAAAAACATTCAGTACTTC